This TCR beta chain was profiled in a study of radiotherapy plus CTLA-4 blockade in lung cancer (dated by TCRdb to 2017 to 2018). Describing the broader study: Among enrolled patients, approximately 17% had an objective response and 25% to 35% reached disease control.

Library construction relied on the immunoSEQ multiplex PCR assay. TCRdb stores this immuneACCESS table with in-frame sequences only. Part of the clones is absent; in the studies checked, under half of the shortfall reflects unresolved V genes, and no reason is known for the rest. Counted in this sample were over 95,000 clones; 60% to 75% of them appeared once. The ten largest clones add up to approximately 3% of the sample. The paper's findings and limits, for the study overall: After treatment with radiotherapy and ipilimumab, TCR clones that originated in tumors expanded in peripheral blood. The strongest predictors of response, as reported, were early dynamic changes in blood T cell clones along with a rise in serum interferon-beta after radiation.

Regarding this clone: Its binding antigen is unknown. Base-call qualities are not available, and no considerably larger clone is one nucleotide away.

From the cysteine up to the phenylalanine, the CDR3 has a length of 17 residues. The read is trimmed to its CDR3 DNA, 51 bases read in frame from base 1. The germline V gene provides CDR1 ENHRY and CDR2 SYGVKD. The germline ends are 23 bases apart after V is trimmed by 10 bases and J by 0 bases. In this study, focal radiation therapy paired with CTLA-4 blockade (ipilimumab) was tested in patients who had chemo-refractory metastatic non-small-cell lung cancer. Sequenced material: peripheral blood, taken from a patient treated with radiotherapy plus ipilimumab. The origin of this receptor is a human donor with non-small cell lung cancer who had a partial response to radiotherapy plus ipilimumab. Some clones in this sample may be carry-over from other donors' samples. Here the chain combines TRBV10-3 and TRBJ2-3; TRBD2 is a possible D gene, resting on 5 matching bases. The CDR3 protein sequence reads: CATKEGRLVISTDTQYF. The DNA sequence is as follows: TGTGCCACGAAAGAGGGCCGATTGGTAATCAGCACAGATACGCAGTATTTT.